This TCR beta chain appears in the sequencing data of a study of blood T cell repertoires in COVID-19. Study in general: Samples of COVID-19 (acute and convalescent) were obtained from the United States, Italy and Spain. Nucleic acid was either cDNA or gDNA, and it came from T cells, B-cell-depleted T cells, or PBMCs.

Germline-derived CDR1 and CDR2 are LGHDT and YNNKEL (reference sequence). CDR3 length: 12 residues. The V gene lost 6 bases and the J gene lost 4 bases, with 8 bases spanning the gap. Original handling: Reference gene primer amplification yielded estimated nucleated cell counts. Sequencing was performed with immunoSEQ multiplex PCR; in TCRdb, only in-frame clones are kept and a portion is missing. V and J calls and clone size are given by that table; D and trimming were obtained from the DNA. Of roughly 80,000 clones in the sample, around 90% are singletons; the top ten hold around 5%. Input material: peripheral blood. V and J are TRBV3-1 (or the pseudogene TRBV3-2) and TRBJ2-3; no firm D call. The sequence was obtained from an elderly woman with active or convalescent COVID-19. The CDR3 sequence is CASSISSDTQYF. CDR3 DNA: TGTGCCAGCAGTATCTCCTCAGATACGCAGTATTTT.